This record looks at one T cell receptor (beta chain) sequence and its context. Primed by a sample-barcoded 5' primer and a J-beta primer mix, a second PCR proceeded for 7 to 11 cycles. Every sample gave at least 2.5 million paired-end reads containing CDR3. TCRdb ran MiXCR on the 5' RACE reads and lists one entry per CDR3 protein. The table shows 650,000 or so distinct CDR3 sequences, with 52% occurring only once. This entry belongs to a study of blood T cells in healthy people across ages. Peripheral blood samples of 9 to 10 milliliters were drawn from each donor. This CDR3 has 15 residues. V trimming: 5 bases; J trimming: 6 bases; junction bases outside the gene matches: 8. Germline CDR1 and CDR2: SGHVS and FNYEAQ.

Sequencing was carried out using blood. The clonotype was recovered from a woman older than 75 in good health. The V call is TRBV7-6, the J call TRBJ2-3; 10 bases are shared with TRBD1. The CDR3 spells CASSARQGATDTQYF. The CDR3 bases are TGTGCCAGCAGCGCTAGACAGGGGGCGACGGATACGCAGTATTTT.